This TCR beta chain was recorded in a study of T cell changes during pregnancy in multiple sclerosis. This CDR3 has 15 residues. Between the trimmed V and J ends, which lost 0 bases and 4 bases, there was a span of 12 bases. The table came from immunoSEQ multiplex PCR; TCRdb's copy has only in-frame clones and leaves some out. Here the sample spans around 12,000 clones, about 88% being singletons. This sample comprised CD8+ T cells from peripheral blood mononuclear cells, obtained in the first trimester of pregnancy. This receptor was taken from a female donor with multiple sclerosis, enrolled in a pregnancy study. The gene calls are TRBV23-1 and TRBJ1-2; possibly TRBD1 for D (5 bases). TRBV23-1 falls under the ORF class, with uncertain function. The CDR3 loop reads CASSQSSTAFYGYTF. DNA of the CDR3: TGCGCCAGCAGTCAATCGTCGACAGCTTTCTATGGCTACACCTTC.